This paragraph reports one T cell receptor (beta chain). Sequencing used immunoSEQ multiplex PCR; TCRdb keeps in-frame clones, though not all of them. This table holds 50,000 or so clones, roughly four fifths found once. The CDR3 covers 14 residues. After removal of 4 bases from V and 4 bases from J, the junction contained 6 bases not matched to a gene. Germline loops: CDR1 LNHDA, CDR2 SQIVND (reference sequence). This record comes from a study of OX40 agonist ivuxolimab in advanced cancers. This TCR came from an adult with an advanced solid tumor such as melanoma, head and neck, liver or kidney cancer. The sample here was CD4+ or CD8+ T cells sorted from blood, taken in a trial of the OX40 agonist ivuxolimab. J is TRBJ1-1 and V is TRBV19; 7 bases are shared with TRBD1. In DNA, the CDR3 is TGTGCCAGTAGTAGTCAAACAGGGGCCACTGAAGCTTTCTTT. Encoded protein: CASSSQTGATEAFF.